These T cell receptor beta chains were read from a single sample in a study of blood T cell repertoires in COVID-19. Repertoires were generated with immunoSEQ multiplex PCR, while TCRdb's copy carries only in-frame clones and drops some. The data show about 250,000 clones, around 85% seen once. Sequencing used peripheral blood. These receptors were collected from a woman aged 55-70 years with active or convalescent COVID-19. CDR3s include the opening cysteine and the closing phenylalanine or tryptophan. Each record gives: CDR3 length, J gene, V gene, CDR3 protein.

length: 14
J: TRBJ2-3
V: TRBV5-6
CDR3: CASSSSGETDTQYF

length: 17
J: TRBJ2-5
V: TRBV3-1/TRBV3-2
CDR3: CASSQEGVLAGQETQYF

length: 15
J: TRBJ2-1
V: TRBV4-1
CDR3: CASSAGLGVYNEQFF

length: 16
J: TRBJ1-2
V: TRBV19
CDR3: CASTKRGPGGDYGYTF

length: 15
J: TRBJ2-3
V: TRBV10-3
CDR3: CAISLAGSGTDTQYF

length: 15
J: TRBJ2-2
V: TRBV5-1
CDR3: CASSSLRGQAGELFF

length: 18
J: TRBJ1-1
V: TRBV24-1
CDR3: CATPAPLGSWDRGTEAFF

length: 16
J: TRBJ2-3
V: TRBV7-9
CDR3: CASSSGLAGSTDTQYF

length: 12
J: TRBJ2-7
V: TRBV2
CDR3: CASSDYSYEQYF

length: 15
J: TRBJ1-3
V: TRBV4-1
CDR3: CASSQTGGLGNTIYF

length: 13
J: TRBJ1-5
V: TRBV29-1
CDR3: CSVARGSNQPQHF

length: 14
J: TRBJ2-2
V: TRBV11-3
CDR3: CASSLSIYTGELFF

length: 13
J: TRBJ2-1
V: TRBV19
CDR3: CASSSRAVFEQFF

length: 14
J: TRBJ2-7
V: TRBV6-5
CDR3: CASSWKLNSYEQYF

length: 16
J: TRBJ1-1
V: TRBV5-5
CDR3: CASSLLATLLNTEAFF

length: 14
J: TRBJ2-7
V: TRBV10-1
CDR3: CASSEFSGPYEQYF

length: 13
J: TRBJ1-6
V: TRBV4-1
CDR3: CASSQFFNSPLHF

length: 15
J: TRBJ2-7
V: TRBV3-1/TRBV3-2
CDR3: CASSQLAGNSYEQYF